What follows describes a single T cell receptor beta chain. This clone was observed a handful of times. The clone's antigen remains unknown. Nothing much larger sits one base from this clone, and base qualities are not available. Whole blood was collected in K2EDTA tubes by collaborating institutions according to the institutions' own protocols. For TCRbeta analysis, collaborators shipped samples in one of three forms: frozen whole blood, isolated PBMCs, or DNA extracted from either of those sample types. The data were obtained in a study of blood T cell repertoires in COVID-19 (dated by TCRdb to 2018 to 2021). The study in broad terms: Collaborator samples came from the United States, Italy and Spain and covered acute and convalescent phases of COVID-19. The sample metadata nearly always contained a de-identified subject ID, COVID-19 status, age in years and sex. Where HLA class I and class II types were available, the types were taken from metadata supplied by the sample provider, not from assay-based typing. The repertoires were released in a freely available public database intended as a resource for research on the immune response to SARS-CoV-2. The samples were drawn from the first 160 participants of the ongoing ImmuneRACE study and from roughly 1,300 subjects provided by 6 global collaborators. Deeply sampled blood TCRbeta repertoires from subjects exposed to, actively infected with, or recovered from COVID-19 were included in the dataset. The material from the prospective study consisted of cDNA or gDNA derived from T cells, B-cell-depleted T cells, or PBMCs.

Broad study findings and their caveats: Clinical and demographic metadata were provided uncurated, with the amount varying by source and participant.

TCRbeta CDR3 regions were amplified from genomic DNA using the immunoSEQ Assay, a bias-controlled multiplex PCR. Per the original workflow: The number of nucleated cells in each sample was estimated by amplification of reference gene primers within the assay. Sequence reads were collapsed and filtered to measure the absolute abundance of every unique TCRbeta CDR3 rearrangement. For each sample, productive Simpson clonality was calculated as the square root of Simpson's diversity index across productive rearrangements. TCRdb provides this immuneACCESS table in a form limited to in-frame rearrangements. Some clones are lacking; in checked studies, under half of them reflect an unresolved V gene, and why the rest are absent is not known. V and J calls and clone size come straight from that table; D and trimming were deduced from the DNA. The sample table shows about 250,000 clones, and approximately 83% are seen once. The ten largest clonotypes hold 7.5% to 10% of the sample.

CDR1 and CDR2 were assigned from the germline V gene (reference sequence) as LNHDA and SQIVND. At the junction V is shortened by 9 bases and J by 3 bases, with 14 bases in between. From its cysteine to its phenylalanine, the CDR3 spans 13 amino acids. Only CDR3 DNA remains: 39 bases, in frame from the first base. The TCR originated in an elderly man with acute or convalescent COVID-19. The chain uses TRBV19 and TRBJ1-2, with no D gene named confidently. Source material: peripheral blood. In nucleotide form, the sequence is TGTGCCAGCCGCGTTGTCGGGTACTATGGCTACACCTTC. Translated, it reads CASRVVGYYGYTF.